A single sample is the source of the 30 T cell receptor beta chains below, sequenced in a study of OX40 agonist ivuxolimab in advanced cancers. The table came from immunoSEQ multiplex PCR; TCRdb's copy has only in-frame clones and leaves some out. This table holds around 79,000 clones, roughly 90% found once. Material: CD4+ or CD8+ T cells sorted from blood, obtained in a trial of the OX40 agonist ivuxolimab. The source of these receptors is an adult with an advanced solid tumor such as melanoma, head and neck, liver or kidney cancer.

The rearrangement links TRBV12-5 to TRBJ2-1; 9 bases are shared with TRBD1. The CDR3 has 17 residues. Germline V gives CDR1 LGHNT, CDR2 FRNRAP. Unmatched junction bases numbered 8, after V lost 1 base and J lost 4 bases. CDR3 sequence (DNA): TGTGCTAGTGGTTTGGACAGGGGGCATACCTATTACAATGAGCAGTTCTTC. It is translated as CASGLDRGHTYYNEQFF.

The rearrangement links TRBV27 to TRBJ2-7, with D perhaps matching TRBD1 or TRBD2 (7 bases each). This CDR3 is 16 amino acids long. Trimming stripped 3 bases from V and 0 bases from J, with 15 bases between. The germline gives CDR1 MNHEY, CDR2 SMNVEV (reference sequence). This CDR3 reads CASSFSAGQSSYEQYF. The CDR3 DNA reads as TGTGCCAGCAGTTTTTCAGCGGGACAGAGCTCCTACGAGCAGTACTTC.

The chain has TRBV27 and TRBJ1-1; tentatively, D is TRBD1 (5 bases). V was pared by 2 bases and J by 7 bases, with 14 bases between. CDR3 length: 14 residues. Germline CDR1 is MNHEY and CDR2 is SMNVEV (reference sequence). CDR3 loop: CASSLAAQDFEAFF. The DNA of the CDR3 is TGTGCCAGCAGTTTAGCCGCACAGGATTTTGAAGCTTTCTTT.

The chain recombines TRBV4-1 with TRBJ2-7; weak D call: TRBD1 (5 bases). Germline CDR1 reads MGHRA; CDR2 reads YSYEKL. V gave up 1 base and J gave up 3 bases, with 7 bases separating them. This CDR3 region has 13 residues. The CDR3, as DNA: TGCGCCAGCAGCCAAGGACAGAACTACGAGCAGTACTTC. Encoded protein: CASSQGQNYEQYF.

The chain is built from TRBV4-1 and TRBJ2-7; D may correspond to TRBD1 or TRBD2 (7 bases each). The V end was cut by 0 bases, the J end by 0 bases, with 12 bases between. The CDR3 runs to 16 residues. CDR1 and CDR2 from the germline V gene are MGHRA and YSYEKL. CDR3 DNA: TGCGCCAGCAGCCAAGACTCAGGGGGGGGCTCCTACGAGCAGTACTTC. This codes for CASSQDSGGGSYEQYF.

There are a few counts of this clone. The V and J genes are TRBV30 and TRBJ2-7, with D possibly matching TRBD1 (5 bases). The CDR3 runs to 11 residues. Between the trimmed V and J ends, which lost 2 bases and 5 bases, there was a span of 7 bases. CDR1 is GTSNPN, CDR2 SVGIG, per germline (reference sequence). CDR3 in amino acids: CAWSTGNEQYF. DNA for the CDR3: TGTGCCTGGAGTACAGGTAACGAGCAGTACTTC.

The chain carries TRBV9 and TRBJ2-5; no reliable D call. Germline CDR1 is SGDLS and CDR2 is YYNGEE. The CDR3 extends over 12 amino acids. The V end was cut by 3 bases, the J end by 3 bases, with 6 bases between. The CDR3 protein is CASSAPEETQYF. The CDR3 bases are TGTGCCAGCAGCGCCCCCGAAGAGACCCAGTACTTC.

The CDR3 DNA reads TGTGCCAGCAGCTTGGATGGCGGGGGGCTTCAAGAGACCCAGTACTTC. Translation gives CASSLDGGGLQETQYF. The rearrangement uses TRBV5-6 and TRBJ2-5; 8 nucleotides line up with TRBD2. Germline V CDR1 and CDR2: SGHDT, YYEEEE. This CDR3 comprises 16 residues. The J segment lost 2 bases and the V segment lost 0 bases, leaving 6 bases of the junction unmatched.

The table lists this clone with a few counts. This chain links TRBV21-1 with TRBJ1-2. TRBV21-1 is flagged as a pseudogene. This CDR3 has 12 amino acids. CDR3 loop: CASNVKSGGYTF. Written as DNA, the CDR3 is TGTGCCAGCAACGTTAAGTCTGGTGGCTACACCTTC.

V and J are TRBV11-2 and TRBJ2-7; D perhaps matches TRBD1 (5 bases). V was trimmed by 3 bases and J by 0 bases, leaving 9 bases between them. The length of the CDR3 is 14 residues. In germline, CDR1 is SGHAT, CDR2 FQNNGV. In DNA, the CDR3 is TGTGCCAGCAGCTTTGGGGCCAGCTCCTACGAGCAGTACTTC. Translation gives CASSFGASSYEQYF.

The gene calls are TRBV9 and TRBJ1-1; perhaps TRBD1 as D (6 bases). V shed 5 bases and J shed 1 base, with 18 bases lying between them. Germline V gene sequence: CDR1 SGDLS, CDR2 YYNGEE. There are 16 residues in the CDR3. CDR3 sequence (DNA): TGTGCCAGCAGTAATCCGAATAGGGGGGGGAACACTGAAGCTTTCTTT. Translated, it gives CASSNPNRGGNTEAFF.

The chain combines TRBV4-1 with TRBJ1-2, with D possibly matching TRBD1 (6 bases). V was shortened by 0 bases and J by 3 bases, with 11 bases between the two germline ends. This CDR3 has 15 residues. The germline V gene has CDR1 MGHRA and CDR2 YSYEKL. This CDR3 is CASSQEETGYYGYTF. DNA for the CDR3: TGCGCCAGCAGCCAAGAGGAAACAGGGTACTATGGCTACACCTTC.

The rearrangement joins TRBV7-2 to TRBJ2-2; D remains unclear. The V gene's germline CDR1 is SGHTA and CDR2 FQGNSA. This CDR3 has 15 amino acids. With 5 bases removed from V and 7 bases from J, the gap between germline ends came to 17 bases. The CDR3 region is CASSPPRLVYGELFF. The CDR3 DNA reads TGTGCCAGCAGCCCCCCCCGTCTGGTTTACGGGGAGCTGTTTTTT.

The chain employs TRBV9 and TRBJ1-5, with 9 bases aligning to TRBD1. CDR3 length: 14 residues. Germline-derived CDR1 and CDR2 are SGDLS and YYNGEE. The junction had 5 bases not matched to a gene; V was cut back by 4 bases and J by 6 bases. This chain's CDR3 is CASSPTGGGQPQHF. DNA of the CDR3: TGTGCCAGCAGCCCCACAGGGGGCGGTCAGCCCCAGCATTTT.

This chain joins TRBV7-6 and TRBJ2-7; 12 positions agree with TRBD1. Trimming at V came to 5 bases and at J to 5 bases, leaving 1 base not matched to a gene. Germline V gene data show CDR1 as SGHVS and CDR2 as FNYEAQ. The CDR3 runs 13 residues. The CDR3 DNA sequence: TGTGCCAGCAGCCGGGACAGGGGGCACGAGCAGTACTTC. Translation: CASSRDRGHEQYF. The whole variable domain, filled in from reference TRBV7-6 and TRBJ2-7, reads GAGVSQSPRYKVTKRGQDVALRCDPISGHVSLYWYRQALGQGPEFLTYFNYEAQQDKSGLPNDRFSAERPEGSISTLTIQRTEQRDSAMYRCASSRDRGHEQYFGPGTRLTVT.

Details on this clone: At one of its ends the junction is not consistent with the germline gene, which may arise from a read error. The chain couples TRBV7-7 to TRBJ1-5; D remains unclear. The CDR3 spans 12 residues. Germline values: CDR1 SSHAT, CDR2 FNYEAQ (reference sequence). CDR3 sequence: CASNARDQPQHF. The CDR3 DNA reads TGTGCTAGCAACGCAAGGGATCAGCCCCAGCATTTT.

The chain has TRBV4-1 and TRBJ2-7, with no clear D. There are 16 residues in the CDR3. Trimming removed 0 bases from V and 3 bases from J, with 15 bases in between. Germline CDR1 is MGHRA and CDR2 is YSYEKL. The CDR3 spells CASSQDWQESFYEQYF. DNA of the CDR3: TGCGCCAGCAGCCAAGATTGGCAGGAGAGCTTCTACGAGCAGTACTTC.

The chain is built from TRBV9 and TRBJ2-6, with D unclear. Per the germline V gene, CDR1 is SGDLS and CDR2 is YYNGEE. With 5 bases removed from V and 0 bases from J, the gap between germline ends came to 12 bases. This CDR3 spans 16 amino acids. CDR3 amino acids: CASRPTASSGANVLTF. CDR3 DNA sequence: TGTGCCAGCAGACCCACAGCCTCCTCTGGGGCCAACGTCCTGACTTTC.

The rearrangement links TRBV7-9 to TRBJ1-2, with 10 bases identical to TRBD1. CDR3 size: 17 residues. Germline loops: CDR1 SEHNR, CDR2 FQNEAQ (reference sequence). The V segment lost 0 bases and the J segment 2 bases; nucleotides outside the gene matches: 6. The CDR3 sequence: CASSLADGGQGNYGYTF. The DNA for the CDR3 is TGTGCCAGCAGCTTAGCCGATGGGGGACAGGGGAACTATGGCTACACCTTC. The full variable domain, in which reference TRBV7-9 and TRBJ1-2 provide the parts outside the CDR3, is DTGVSQNPRHKITKRGQNVTFRCDPISEHNRLYWYRQTLGQGPEFLTYFQNEAQLEKSRLLSDRFSAERPKGSFSTLEIQRTEQGDSAMYLCASSLADGGQGNYGYTFGSGTRLTVV.

The V call is TRBV4-1, the J call TRBJ2-7; no firm D call. The germline gives CDR1 MGHRA, CDR2 YSYEKL. Trimming took 0 bases from V and 3 from J, leaving 12 bases between them. The CDR3 covers 15 residues. CDR3 region: CASSQEGSSYYEQYF. Here the CDR3 DNA reads TGCGCCAGCAGCCAAGAAGGCTCATCCTACTACGAGCAGTACTTC.

The genes are TRBV7-8 and TRBJ2-7; 8 nucleotides match TRBD1. This CDR3 has 13 residues. Germline CDR1 and CDR2: SGHVS and FQNEAQ. Losses at the gene ends were 5 bases for V and 2 bases for J; bases not matched to a gene: 2. As DNA, the CDR3 is TGTGCCAGCAGCGTGGACAGGGCCTACGAGCAGTACTTC. This translates into CASSVDRAYEQYF.

This sequence joins TRBV11-1 and TRBJ2-2; TRBD2 matches at 12 bases. The CDR3 runs 14 residues. The germline V gene has CDR1 SGHAT and CDR2 FQDESV (reference sequence). J lost 7 bases, V lost 3 bases, and 0 bases had no gene match. Written as DNA, the CDR3 is TGTGCCAGCAGCTTGACTAGCGGGGGCGGGGAGCTGTTTTTT. Protein: CASSLTSGGGELFF. Variable domain in full (rest from reference TRBV11-1 and TRBJ2-2): EAEVAQSPRYKITEKSQAVAFWCDPISGHATLYWYRQILGQGPELLVQFQDESVVDDSQLPKDRFSAERLKGVDSTLKIQPAELGDSAMYLCASSLTSGGGELFFGEGSRLTVL.

This clone appeared once. The chain joins TRBV7-9 to TRBJ2-1; no definite D call. The germline gives CDR1 SEHNR, CDR2 FQNEAQ (reference sequence). There are 16 residues in the CDR3. V was pared by 1 base and J by 4 bases, with 14 bases between. The CDR3 region has the DNA TGTGCCAGCAGCTTAGTTGGGTCGTCGGTGTACAATGAGCAGTTCTTC. Protein: CASSLVGSSVYNEQFF.

The V call is TRBV7-8, the J call TRBJ1-1; 7 nucleotides align to TRBD1. The germline V gene has CDR1 SGHVS and CDR2 FQNEAQ. The CDR3 runs to 17 residues. V dropped 6 bases and J dropped 0; count of bases not matched to a gene: 13. The CDR3 here is CASRYDREGYMNTEAFF. The CDR3 bases are TGTGCCAGCAGATATGACAGGGAGGGTTACATGAACACTGAAGCTTTCTTT.

This sequence joins TRBV18 and TRBJ2-1; 7 bases agree with TRBD2. The CDR3 consists of 16 residues. Germline V gives CDR1 KGHSH, CDR2 LQKENI. The junction had 9 bases not matched to a gene; V was cut back by 0 bases and J by 7 bases. The CDR3 coding sequence is TGTGCCAGCTCACCACCCCCAGGGCGGGGGAAAAATGAGCAGTTCTTC. Translation: CASSPPPGRGKNEQFF.

The chain is built from TRBV13 and TRBJ1-4, with 8 bases lining up with TRBD1. The CDR3 extends over 14 amino acids. CDR1 and CDR2 from the germline V gene are PRHDT and FYEKMQ (reference sequence). Trimming at V came to 7 bases and at J to 8 bases, leaving 9 bases not matched to a gene. This CDR3 is CASTTGGDREKLFF. The CDR3 DNA is TGTGCCAGCACAACAGGGGGGGATAGGGAAAAACTGTTTTTT.

The rearrangement uses TRBV7-9 and TRBJ1-4; D gene ambiguous. Germline V gives CDR1 SEHNR, CDR2 FQNEAQ (reference sequence). V gave up 6 bases and J gave up 0 bases, with 8 bases separating them. The CDR3 consists of 14 residues. The CDR3 reads CASRLLATNEKLFF. The CDR3 DNA is TGTGCCAGCAGACTCTTAGCAACTAATGAAAAACTGTTTTTT.

This chain connects TRBV9 to TRBJ1-1; D is uncertain. Germline V gene lookup returns CDR1 SGDLS and CDR2 YYNGEE. V was shortened by 0 bases and J by 4 bases, with 7 bases between the two germline ends. This CDR3 is built from 13 residues. This CDR3 reads CASSVAAGTEAFF. In DNA, the CDR3 is TGTGCCAGCAGCGTAGCCGCAGGCACTGAAGCTTTCTTT.

The rearrangement joins TRBV6-4 to TRBJ1-5; TRBD1 agrees at 7 bases. Germline loops: CDR1 MRHNA, CDR2 SNTAGT. The V and J ends lost 10 bases and 3 bases, in that order; junction bases with no gene match: 15. The CDR3 covers 16 residues. CDR3 DNA sequence: TGTGCCACCTTGGGTGTGAGCAGGGGGGACAATCAGCCCCAGCATTTT. It codes for CATLGVSRGDNQPQHF.

The chain joins TRBV27 to TRBJ1-2; D is perhaps TRBD1 (5 bases). V was cut by 1 base and J by 6 bases, with 15 bases left in between. CDR1 and CDR2 (germline): MNHEY, SMNVEV (reference sequence). The CDR3 is 15 amino acids. The chain's CDR3 is CASSLLFGGSDGYTF. The CDR3 DNA sequence: TGTGCCAGCAGTTTATTGTTTGGGGGTTCTGATGGCTACACCTTC.